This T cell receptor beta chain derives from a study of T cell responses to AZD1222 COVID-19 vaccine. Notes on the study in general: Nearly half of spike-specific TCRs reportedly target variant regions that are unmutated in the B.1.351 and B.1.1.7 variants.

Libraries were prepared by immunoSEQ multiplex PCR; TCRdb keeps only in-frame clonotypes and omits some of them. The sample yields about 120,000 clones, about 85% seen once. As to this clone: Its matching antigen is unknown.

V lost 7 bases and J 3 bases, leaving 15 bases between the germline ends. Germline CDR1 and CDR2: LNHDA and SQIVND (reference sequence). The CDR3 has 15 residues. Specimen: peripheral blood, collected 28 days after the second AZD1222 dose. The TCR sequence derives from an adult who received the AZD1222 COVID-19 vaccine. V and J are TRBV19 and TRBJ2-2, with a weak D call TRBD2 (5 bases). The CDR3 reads CASTPQTTYTGELFF. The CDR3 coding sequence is TGTGCCAGTACACCCCAGACTACGTACACCGGGGAGCTGTTTTTT.